Listed here is a single T cell receptor (beta chain). Its antigen remains unknown. The data are from a study of CD4 T cells in relation to SARS-CoV-2 and coronaviruses. Overall study findings and caveats: This crossreactivity analysis covered spike protein alone, no other viral proteins.

Assay: immunoSEQ multiplex PCR; the TCRdb copy retains only in-frame clones and omits some. The table includes 18,000 or so clones, 60% to 80% detected once. Germline V gives CDR1 MNHEY, CDR2 SVGAGI. The germline V and J ends were trimmed by 0 bases and 1 base, with 11 bases remaining between them. The CDR3 is 16 residues long. Before the COVID-19 pandemic, during about 2011-2018, CD4+ T cells were taken from unexposed donors. Isolation of CD4+ T cells took place after about 10 days in culture. Approximately 2 million PBMCs per well were cultured with 8.5 to 10 IU/ml IL-2. Sequenced material: CD4+ T cells from PBMCs, cultured in vitro. This chain connects TRBV6-5 to TRBJ2-3, with D perhaps TRBD1 (5 bases). This clonotype was obtained from a human donor in good health. CDR3 region: CASSYSFRARTDTQYF. CDR3 DNA: TGTGCCAGCAGTTACTCGTTCAGGGCCCGCACAGATACGCAGTATTTT.